This TCR beta chain was retrieved from a study of T cell responses to AZD1222 COVID-19 vaccine. Background on the study: Pooling of second doses given at about 4 or about 12 weeks was done. Study results and limitations: Donors skewed white British and female; clonal diversity was possibly underestimated.

TCRdb keeps only in-frame clones here, not all; method: immunoSEQ multiplex PCR. The sample carries approximately 76,000 clones, about 87% recorded once. This clone showed up just a few times. Its specificity is unknown. Trimming stripped 0 bases from V and 3 bases from J, with 14 bases between. The CDR3 runs 16 residues. Germline CDR1 and CDR2: MGHRA and YSYEKL. This clonotype originated in an adult in good health. This material consisted of peripheral blood, taken on day 0 of AZD1222 vaccination. This rearrangement joins TRBV4-1 to TRBJ1-1; a weak D match, TRBD1 (6 bases). Written as DNA, the CDR3 is TGCGCCAGCAGCCAAGATTCAGCAGGGGAGTACACTGAAGCTTTCTTT. Amino acids: CASSQDSAGEYTEAFF.